This T cell receptor beta chain is drawn from a study of blood T cell repertoires in COVID-19. Produced via immunoSEQ multiplex PCR; TCRdb's table is partial and in-frame only. The data show some 130,000 clones, with over 60% seen just once and approximately 4.2% held by the top ten. This clonotype was obtained from a woman aged 80 or older with acute or convalescent COVID-19. What was sequenced was peripheral blood.

CDR3 DNA: TGTGCCAGCAGCGTAAAGGCTAGCGTCCCAGATACGCAGTATTTT. Protein product: CASSVKASVPDTQYF. V gene TRBV9 combines with J gene TRBJ2-3; D possibly corresponds to TRBD2 (6 bases). Trimming shortened V by 1 base and J by 4 bases, and 13 bases separated the two germline ends. Germline loops: CDR1 SGDLS, CDR2 YYNGEE. This CDR3 has 15 residues.